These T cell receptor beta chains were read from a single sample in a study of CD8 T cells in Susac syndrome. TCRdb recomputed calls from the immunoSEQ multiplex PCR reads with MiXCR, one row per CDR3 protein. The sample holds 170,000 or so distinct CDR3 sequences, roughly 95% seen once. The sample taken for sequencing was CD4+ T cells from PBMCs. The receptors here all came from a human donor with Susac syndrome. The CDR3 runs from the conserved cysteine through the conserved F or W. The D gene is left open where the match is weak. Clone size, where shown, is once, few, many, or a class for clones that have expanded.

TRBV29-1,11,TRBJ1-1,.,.,TGCAGCGGCATCAGGGCCACTGAAGCTTTCTTT,CSGIRATEAFF
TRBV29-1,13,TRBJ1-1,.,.,TGCAGCGTTGAAAGGGGAACGAACACTGAAGCTTTCTTT,CSVERGTNTEAFF
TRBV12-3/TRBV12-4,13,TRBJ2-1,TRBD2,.,TGTGCCAGCAGTTCTATAGCGGGAGGTGAGCAGTTCTTC,CASSSIAGGEQFF
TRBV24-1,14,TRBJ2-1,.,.,TGTGCCACCAGTGACCTAGGGGGGGCAGGTGAGCAGTTCTTC,CATSDLGGAGEQFF
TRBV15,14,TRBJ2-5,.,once,TGTGCCACCAGCAGTTCCCCGGTACAAGAGACCCAGTACTTC,CATSSSPVQETQYF
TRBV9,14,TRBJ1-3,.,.,TGTGCCAGCAGCGAGCTCGGGGATGGAAACACCATATATTTT,CASSELGDGNTIYF
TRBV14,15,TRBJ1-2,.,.,TGTGCCAGCAGCCAAGTGGTTGGGGTACCCTATGGCTACACCTTC,CASSQVVGVPYGYTF
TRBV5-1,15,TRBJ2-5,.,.,TGCGCCAGCAGCTTGGCCGGGGGTCATCAAGAGACCCAGTACTTC,CASSLAGGHQETQYF
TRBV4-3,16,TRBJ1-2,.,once,TGCGCCAGCAGCCAAGATACTGGCAGCTCTAATTATGGCTACACCTTC,CASSQDTGSSNYGYTF
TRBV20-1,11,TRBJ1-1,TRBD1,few,TGCAGTGCTGACAGGGCCACTGAAGCTTTCTTT,CSADRATEAFF
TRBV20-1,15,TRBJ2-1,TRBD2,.,TGCAGTGCTGGAAGACTAGCGGGAGGGCCGGGTGAGCAGTTCTTC,CSAGRLAGGPGEQFF
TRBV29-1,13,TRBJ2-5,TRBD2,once,TGCAGCGCCAGGACTAGCGGTGGAGAGACCCAGTACTTC,CSARTSGGETQYF
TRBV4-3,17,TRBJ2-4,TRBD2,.,TGCGCCAGCAGCCAAGAGGAGCGGGGGGTAGCCAAAAACATTCAGTACTTC,CASSQEERGVAKNIQYF
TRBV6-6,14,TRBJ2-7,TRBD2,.,TGTGCCAGCAGTTCTCGGACTAGCTCCTACGAGCAGTACTTC,CASSSRTSSYEQYF
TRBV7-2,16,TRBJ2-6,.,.,TGTGCCAGCAGCGGACCGCAATTGACTGGGGCCAACGTCCTGACTTTC,CASSGPQLTGANVLTF
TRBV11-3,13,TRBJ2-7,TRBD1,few,TGTGCCAGCAGCTCCCCGACAGGGGACGAGCAGTACTTC,CASSSPTGDEQYF
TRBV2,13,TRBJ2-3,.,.,TGTGCCAGCGGACTTAGCGAGGCAGATACGCAGTATTTT,CASGLSEADTQYF
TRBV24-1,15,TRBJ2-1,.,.,TGTGCCACCAGTGATTCCCTATACTCCTACAATGAGCAGTTCTTC,CATSDSLYSYNEQFF
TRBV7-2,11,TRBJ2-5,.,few,TGTGCCAGCACTCTGCAAGAGACCCAGTACTTC,CASTLQETQYF
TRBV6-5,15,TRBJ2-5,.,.,TGTGCCAGCAGCCCGTTGGGGGGCCCACAAGAGACCCAGTACTTC,CASSPLGGPQETQYF
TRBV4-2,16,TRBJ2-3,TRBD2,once,TGTGCCAGCAGCCAAGAGGCTAGCGGGAGGGCCGATACGCAGTATTTT,CASSQEASGRADTQYF
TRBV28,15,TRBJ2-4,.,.,TGTGCCAGCAGTCAACCAGAACCGGCCAAAAACATTCAGTACTTC,CASSQPEPAKNIQYF
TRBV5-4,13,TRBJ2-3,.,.,TGTGCCAGCAGCTTACCAGTGGCAGATACGCAGTATTTT,CASSLPVADTQYF
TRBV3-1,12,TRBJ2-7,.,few,TGTGCCAGCAGCCAAGATCGGGCCGAGCAGTACTTC,CASSQDRAEQYF
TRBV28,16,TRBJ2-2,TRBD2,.,TGTGCCAGCAGTCCGACGACTAGCGGGATTCCCGGGGAGCTGTTTTTT,CASSPTTSGIPGELFF
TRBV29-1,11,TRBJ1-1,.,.,TGCAGCGTTGTGGGGGTCCTCGGAGCTTTCTTT,CSVVGVLGAFF
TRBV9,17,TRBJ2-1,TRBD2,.,TGTGCCAGCAGTTACGGGACACGACTAGCGGGATCGGCTGAGCAGTTCTTC,CASSYGTRLAGSAEQFF
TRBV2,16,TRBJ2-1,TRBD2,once,TGTGCCAGCAGTCCACAAACTAGCGGGATAGGCAATGAGCAGTTCTTC,CASSPQTSGIGNEQFF
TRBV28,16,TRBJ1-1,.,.,TGTGCCAGCAGCCCTTCCATGTGGCAGGGCATGGTAGAAGCTTTCTTT,CASSPSMWQGMVEAFF
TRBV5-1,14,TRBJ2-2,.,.,TGCGCCAGCAGCTTGGTGAGGGCAGCCGGGGAGCTGTTTTTT,CASSLVRAAGELFF
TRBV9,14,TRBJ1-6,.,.,TGTGCCAGCAGCGCGCACAGGGAAAATTCACCCCTCCACTTT,CASSAHRENSPLHF
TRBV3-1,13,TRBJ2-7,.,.,TGTGCCAGCAGCCAAGATATGACTTCCGAGCAGTACTTC,CASSQDMTSEQYF
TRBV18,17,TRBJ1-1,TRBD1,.,TGTGCCAGCTCACGCGGGACAGGGGGCTCTACAAACACTGAAGCTTTCTTT,CASSRGTGGSTNTEAFF
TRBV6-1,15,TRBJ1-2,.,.,TGTGCCAGCAGCCACACCGGGACCGGGAACTATGGCTACACCTTC,CASSHTGTGNYGYTF
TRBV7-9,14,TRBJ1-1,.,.,TGTGCCAGCAGCCAAATCCACTTGAACACTGAAGCTTTCTTT,CASSQIHLNTEAFF
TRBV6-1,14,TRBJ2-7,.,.,TGTGCCAGCAGTGAAGGGGGCCTATCCTACGAGCAGTACTTC,CASSEGGLSYEQYF
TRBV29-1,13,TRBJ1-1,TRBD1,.,TGCAGCGCCGGGACAGGCTTGAACACTGAAGCTTTCTTT,CSAGTGLNTEAFF
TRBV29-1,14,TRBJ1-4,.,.,TGCAGCGTTGGTTCCCGGGCGGGGGGTGAAAAACTGTTTTTT,CSVGSRAGGEKLFF
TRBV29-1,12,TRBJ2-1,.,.,TGCAGCGTTGATCGGTACTCCAATGAGCAGTTCTTC,CSVDRYSNEQFF
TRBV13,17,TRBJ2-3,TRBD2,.,TGTGCCAGCAGCCGTTCAGGACTAGCGGGGGACACAGATACGCAGTATTTT,CASSRSGLAGDTDTQYF
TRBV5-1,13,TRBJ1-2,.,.,TGCGCCAGCAGGGATGCACAGGCGGAAGGCTACACCTTC,CASRDAQAEGYTF
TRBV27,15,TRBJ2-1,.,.,TGTGCCAGCAGTTCAGGGGAGCCGTATTACAATGAGCAGTTCTTC,CASSSGEPYYNEQFF
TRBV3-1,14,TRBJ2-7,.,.,TGTGCCAGCAGCCCACCTGACATCCCCTACGAGCAGTACTTC,CASSPPDIPYEQYF
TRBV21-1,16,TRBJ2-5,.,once,TGTGCCAGCAGCATAAACGGGACTCAAAGGGCAGAGACCCAGTACTTC,CASSINGTQRAETQYF
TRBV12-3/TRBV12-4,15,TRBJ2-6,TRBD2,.,TGTGCCGTCAGGGAGGGTGCGTCTGGGGCCAACGTCCTGACTTTC,CAVREGASGANVLTF
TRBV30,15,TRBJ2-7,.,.,TGTGCCTGGAGTGAAATGGCGGGATTCTCCTACGAGCAGTACTTC,CAWSEMAGFSYEQYF
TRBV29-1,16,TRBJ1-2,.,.,TGCAGCGTTGAAGATCTTCGTGGTGAGACTAACTATGGCTACACCTTC,CSVEDLRGETNYGYTF
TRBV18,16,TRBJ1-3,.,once,TGTGCCAGCTCACCCCCGCGGGCGAACTCTGGAAACACCATATATTTT,CASSPPRANSGNTIYF
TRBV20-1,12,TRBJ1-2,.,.,TGCAGTGCTAGTACGGCTACGTATGGCTACACCTTC,CSASTATYGYTF
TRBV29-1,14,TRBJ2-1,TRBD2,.,TGCAGCGTTGGAACTAGCGGTGAATACAATGAGCAGTTCTTC,CSVGTSGEYNEQFF
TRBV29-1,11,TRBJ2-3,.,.,TGCAGCGTATTAGACTTGGGTACGCAGTATTTT,CSVLDLGTQYF
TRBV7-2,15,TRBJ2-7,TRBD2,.,TGTGCCAGCAGCCCACGACTAGCGGGGGCCTACGAGCAGTACTTC,CASSPRLAGAYEQYF
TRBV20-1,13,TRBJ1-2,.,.,TGCTCGGCGGAACAGACCCTCACCTATGGCTACACCTTC,CSAEQTLTYGYTF
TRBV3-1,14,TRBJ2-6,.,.,TGTGCCAGCAGCCCAGAGTGGGGGGCCAACGTCCTGACTTTC,CASSPEWGANVLTF
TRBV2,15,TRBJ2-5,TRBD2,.,TGTGCCAGTACTGGGACTAGCGGGTACCAAGAGACCCAGTACTTC,CASTGTSGYQETQYF
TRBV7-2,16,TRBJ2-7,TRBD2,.,TGTGCCAGCAGCCCCCGGGCTAGCGGGAGTTTTGACGAGCAGTACTTC,CASSPRASGSFDEQYF